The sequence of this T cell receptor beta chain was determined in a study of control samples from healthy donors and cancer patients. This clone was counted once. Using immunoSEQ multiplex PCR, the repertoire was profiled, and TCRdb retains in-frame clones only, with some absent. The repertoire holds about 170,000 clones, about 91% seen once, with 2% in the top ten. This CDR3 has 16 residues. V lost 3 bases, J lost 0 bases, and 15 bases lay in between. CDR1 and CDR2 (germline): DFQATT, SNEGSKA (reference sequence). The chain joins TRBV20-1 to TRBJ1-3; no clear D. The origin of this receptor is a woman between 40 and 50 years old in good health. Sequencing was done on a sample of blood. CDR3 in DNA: TGCAGTGCTAGTAGTTTAGCCTCGTACTCTGGAAACACCATATATTTT. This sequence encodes CSASSLASYSGNTIYF.